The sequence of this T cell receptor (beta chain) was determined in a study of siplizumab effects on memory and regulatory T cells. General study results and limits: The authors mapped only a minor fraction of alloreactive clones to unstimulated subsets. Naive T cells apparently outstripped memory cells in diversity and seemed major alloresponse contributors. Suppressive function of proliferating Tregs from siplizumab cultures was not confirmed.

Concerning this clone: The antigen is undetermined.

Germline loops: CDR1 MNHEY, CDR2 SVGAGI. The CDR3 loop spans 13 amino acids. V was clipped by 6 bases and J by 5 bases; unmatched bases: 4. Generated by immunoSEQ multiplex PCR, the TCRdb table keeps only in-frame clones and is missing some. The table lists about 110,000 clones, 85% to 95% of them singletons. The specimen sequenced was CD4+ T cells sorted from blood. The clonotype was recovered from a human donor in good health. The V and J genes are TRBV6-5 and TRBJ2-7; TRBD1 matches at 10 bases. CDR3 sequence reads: CASRKTGGHEQYF. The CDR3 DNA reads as TGTGCCAGCAGGAAGACAGGGGGCCACGAGCAGTACTTC.